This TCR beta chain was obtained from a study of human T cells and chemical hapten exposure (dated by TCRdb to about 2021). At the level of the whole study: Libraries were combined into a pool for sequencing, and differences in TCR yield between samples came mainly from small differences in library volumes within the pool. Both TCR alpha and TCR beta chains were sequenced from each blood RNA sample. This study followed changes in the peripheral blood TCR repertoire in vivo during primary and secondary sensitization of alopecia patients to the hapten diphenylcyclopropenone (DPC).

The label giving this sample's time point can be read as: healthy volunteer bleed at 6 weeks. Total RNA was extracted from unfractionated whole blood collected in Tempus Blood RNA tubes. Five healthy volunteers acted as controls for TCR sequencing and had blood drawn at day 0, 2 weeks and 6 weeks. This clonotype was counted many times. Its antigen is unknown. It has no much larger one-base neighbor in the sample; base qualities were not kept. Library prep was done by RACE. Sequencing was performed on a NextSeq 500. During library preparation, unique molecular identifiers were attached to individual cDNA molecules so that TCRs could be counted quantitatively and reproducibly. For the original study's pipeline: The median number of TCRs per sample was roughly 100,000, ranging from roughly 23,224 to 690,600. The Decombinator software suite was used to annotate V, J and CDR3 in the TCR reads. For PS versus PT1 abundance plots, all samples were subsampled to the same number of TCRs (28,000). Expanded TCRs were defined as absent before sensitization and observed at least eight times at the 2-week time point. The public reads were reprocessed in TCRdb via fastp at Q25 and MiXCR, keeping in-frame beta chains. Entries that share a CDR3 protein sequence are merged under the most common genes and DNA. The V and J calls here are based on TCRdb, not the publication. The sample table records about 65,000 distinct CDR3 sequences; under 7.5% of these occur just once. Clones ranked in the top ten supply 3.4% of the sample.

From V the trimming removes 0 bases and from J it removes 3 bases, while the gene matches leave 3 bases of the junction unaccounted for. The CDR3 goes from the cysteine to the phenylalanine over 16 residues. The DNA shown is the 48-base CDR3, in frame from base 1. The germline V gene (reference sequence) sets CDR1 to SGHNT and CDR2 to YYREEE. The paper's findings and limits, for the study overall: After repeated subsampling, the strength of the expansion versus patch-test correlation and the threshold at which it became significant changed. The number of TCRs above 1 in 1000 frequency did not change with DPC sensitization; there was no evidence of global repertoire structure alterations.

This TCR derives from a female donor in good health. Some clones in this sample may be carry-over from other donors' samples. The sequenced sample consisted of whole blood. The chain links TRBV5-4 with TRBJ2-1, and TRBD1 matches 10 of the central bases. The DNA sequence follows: TGTGCCAGCAGCTTGGGCGGGACAGGGGACTACAATGAGCAGTTCTTC. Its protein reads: CASSLGGTGDYNEQFF.